The 26 T cell receptor beta chains below all came from one sample that was sequenced in a study of T cell responses to AZD1222 COVID-19 vaccine. Data came from immunoSEQ multiplex PCR; TCRdb stores just in-frame clones and leaves some out. The table records 130,000 to 150,000 clones, about 89% of them present only once. The specimen was peripheral blood, collected 28 days after the second AZD1222 dose. Source of these receptors: an adult who received the AZD1222 COVID-19 vaccine.

This sequence joins TRBV7-6 and TRBJ2-5; D is ambiguous. There are 12 residues in the CDR3. Germline assignment: CDR1 SGHVS and CDR2 FNYEAQ. V was pared by 7 bases and J by 4 bases, with 10 bases between. DNA of the CDR3: TGTGCCAGCAAACAAATTGTAGAGACCCAGTACTTC. Translation gives CASKQIVETQYF.

V and J are TRBV7-3 and TRBJ2-1, with no clear D. The CDR3 is 15 residues long. CDR1 SGHTA and CDR2 FQGTGA come from the germline V gene. Trimming took 2 bases from V and 2 from J, leaving 10 bases between them. CDR3 in DNA: TGTGCCAGCAGCTTAGGCGAGACAACCTACAATGAGCAGTTCTTC. It codes for CASSLGETTYNEQFF.

This chain joins TRBV7-3 and TRBJ2-1; no firm D call. V shed 5 bases and J shed 1 base, with 15 bases lying between them. CDR3 length: 16 residues. Germline CDR1 reads SGHTA; CDR2 reads FQGTGA. The CDR3 is CASSKLGPRSYNEQFF. Here the CDR3 DNA reads TGTGCCAGCAGCAAGCTAGGCCCTAGGTCCTACAATGAGCAGTTCTTC.

This clone occurred a few times. This chain joins TRBV27 and TRBJ1-6; possibly TRBD1 for D (6 bases). CDR3 size: 15 residues. Germline loops: CDR1 MNHEY, CDR2 SMNVEV (reference sequence). V lost 6 bases to trimming and J lost 6 bases, with 15 bases between them. The CDR3 DNA follows: TGTGCCAGCAGCCTGGTGGGACAAGTTAATTCACCCCTCCACTTT. It encodes CASSLVGQVNSPLHF.

This sequence joins TRBV11-3 and TRBJ2-3; 9 bases line up with TRBD2. Trimming removed 4 bases from V and 6 bases from J; junction bases left unmatched: 11. The CDR3 has 16 residues. Looked up from germline, CDR1 is SGHNT and CDR2 is YENEEA. This CDR3 reads CASSSESGRMLDTQYF. In DNA form, the CDR3 reads TGTGCCAGCAGCTCAGAGAGCGGGAGGATGTTGGATACGCAGTATTTT. Complete variable domain (other parts from reference TRBV11-3 and TRBJ2-3): EAGVVQSPRYKIIEKKQPVAFWCNPISGHNTLYWYLQNLGQGPELLIRYENEEAVDDSQLPKDRFSAERLKGVDSTLKIQPAELGDSAVYLCASSSESGRMLDTQYFGPGTRLTVL.

The chain links TRBV9 to TRBJ1-1; D is uncertain. Looked up from germline, CDR1 is SGDLS and CDR2 is YYNGEE. This CDR3 comprises 15 residues. Trimming stripped 4 bases from V and 1 base from J, with 14 bases between. The CDR3 DNA follows: TGTGCCAGCAGCCCCCGTCCGGGGTGGAACACTGAAGCTTTCTTT. Translated, it gives CASSPRPGWNTEAFF.

The chain joins TRBV9 to TRBJ1-4; perhaps TRBD1 as D (6 bases). Between the trimmed V and J ends, which lost 3 bases and 7 bases, there was a span of 16 bases. The CDR3 runs 15 residues. CDR1 SGDLS and CDR2 YYNGEE come from the germline V gene. The DNA for the CDR3 is TGTGCCAGCAGCGCCCCAGGGGAAGTTGGTGAAAAACTGTTTTTT. Amino acids: CASSAPGEVGEKLFF. The whole variable domain, remainder taken from reference TRBV9 and TRBJ1-4, is DSGVTQTPKHLITATGQRVTLRCSPRSGDLSVYWYQQSLDQGLQFLIQYYNGEERAKGNILERFSAQQFPDLHSELNLSSLELGDSALYFCASSAPGEVGEKLFFGSGTQLSVL.

The rearrangement joins TRBV30 to TRBJ1-5; D is undetermined. Trimming removed 0 bases at V and 0 bases at J, with 6 bases between. Germline V gene sequence: CDR1 GTSNPN, CDR2 SVGIG (reference sequence). This CDR3 has 14 amino acids. CDR3 protein: CAWSVGFSNQPQHF. The CDR3 DNA is TGTGCCTGGAGTGTGGGGTTTAGCAATCAGCCCCAGCATTTT.

This clone was seen only once. The rearrangement uses TRBV5-8 and TRBJ1-4; D gene unclear. Germline CDR1 and CDR2: SGHTS and YDEGEE. V was trimmed by 2 bases and J by 0 bases, leaving 5 bases between them. There are 14 residues in the CDR3. This CDR3 reads CASSFGSTNEKLFF. CDR3 DNA: TGTGCCAGCAGCTTCGGATCAACTAATGAAAAACTGTTTTTT.

The chain is built from TRBV2 and TRBJ2-5, with 9 bases identical to TRBD2. The ends lost 3 bases at V and 2 bases at J; junction bases unmatched: 7. The germline V gene has CDR1 SNHLY and CDR2 FYNNEI. The CDR3 runs to 16 residues. This CDR3 is CASSEGTTSGQETQYF. CDR3 in DNA: TGTGCCAGCAGTGAGGGGACGACTAGCGGACAAGAGACCCAGTACTTC. The whole variable domain, filled in from reference TRBV2 and TRBJ2-5, reads EPEVTQTPSHQVTQMGQEVILRCVPISNHLYFYWYRQILGQKVEFLVSFYNNEISEKSEIFDDQFSVERPDGSNFTLKIRSTKLEDSAMYFCASSEGTTSGQETQYFGPGTRLLVL.

The chain combines TRBV3-1 (or the pseudogene TRBV3-2) with TRBJ2-5, with 12 nucleotides matching TRBD2. CDR1 and CDR2 (germline): LGHDT, YNNKEL (reference sequence). The CDR3 loop spans 20 amino acids. Trimming at V came to 7 bases and at J to 2 bases, leaving 20 bases not matched to a gene. The CDR3 here is CASKTSGWKTSGGYQETQYF. For the CDR3, the DNA is TGTGCCAGCAAAACAAGTGGTTGGAAAACTAGCGGGGGGTATCAAGAGACCCAGTACTTC.

This clone was counted between two and nine times. J is TRBJ2-7 and V is TRBV4-1; 10 bases agree with TRBD1. Germline lookup yields CDR1 MGHRA and CDR2 YSYEKL. J lost 6 bases, V lost 3 bases, and 8 bases had no gene match. This CDR3 spans 15 amino acids. The CDR3 DNA sequence: TGCGCCAGCAGCCAGTCCGGGACAGGGGTAGGCGAGCAGTACTTC. Amino acids: CASSQSGTGVGEQYF.

This clone came up many times. The J gene is TRBJ2-2, the V gene TRBV6-4; 9 nucleotides align to TRBD2. J lost 0 bases, V lost 2 bases, and 1 base had no gene match. Germline V CDR1 and CDR2: MRHNA, SNTAGT. The CDR3 is 16 residues long. CDR3 sequence: CASSDLAGPNTGELFF. CDR3 nucleotide sequence: TGTGCCAGCAGTGACCTAGCGGGACCGAACACCGGGGAGCTGTTTTTT.

The chain employs TRBV6-5 and TRBJ2-7, with D tentatively TRBD1 (5 bases). The CDR3 runs to 16 residues. The V end was cut by 2 bases, the J end by 2 bases, with 16 bases between. In germline, CDR1 is MNHEY, CDR2 SVGAGI. CDR3 sequence reads: CASSYGALTEPYEQYF. The CDR3 nucleotides read TGTGCCAGCAGTTACGGGGCGCTAACGGAGCCCTACGAGCAGTACTTC.

This clone appeared once. The V call is TRBV19, the J call TRBJ1-1, with unresolved D. V lost 3 bases and J 6 bases, leaving 11 bases between the germline ends. Germline CDR1 LNHDA, CDR2 SQIVND (reference sequence). This CDR3 has 13 amino acids. CDR3 coding DNA: TGTGCCAGTAGTATCGTCGGCGGTGCTGAAGCTTTCTTT. Its protein product is CASSIVGGAEAFF. The full variable domain, completed using reference TRBV19 and TRBJ1-1, is DGGITQSPKYLFRKEGQNVTLSCEQNLNHDAMYWYRQDPGQGLRLIYYSQIVNDFQKGDIAEGYSVSREKKESFPLTVTSAQKNPTAFYLCASSIVGGAEAFFGQGTRLTVV.

The V call is TRBV27, the J call TRBJ1-2; D uncertain. Germline-derived CDR1 and CDR2 are MNHEY and SMNVEV (reference sequence). This CDR3 has 15 residues. Trimming removed 5 bases from V and 3 bases from J, with 16 bases in between. CDR3 in amino acids: CASSPTPRAYYGYTF. CDR3 DNA: TGTGCCAGCAGTCCAACCCCTCGGGCCTACTATGGCTACACCTTC.

V and J are TRBV11-2 and TRBJ1-2; no clear D. V gave up 5 bases and J gave up 0 bases, with 7 bases separating them. Germline lookup yields CDR1 SGHAT and CDR2 FQNNGV. The CDR3 runs to 13 residues. The CDR3 region has the DNA TGTGCCAGCAGCGAGGTAGCTAACTATGGCTACACCTTC. Protein: CASSEVANYGYTF.

The chain is built from TRBV14 and TRBJ1-5; the D gene is possibly TRBD1 (5 bases). Germline lookup yields CDR1 SGHDN and CDR2 FVKESK. The CDR3 consists of 17 residues. V gave up 4 bases and J gave up 0 bases, with 16 bases separating them. The CDR3 loop is CASSLRRVSDSNQPQHF. Written as DNA, the CDR3 is TGTGCCAGCAGCCTCCGCAGGGTCTCGGATAGCAATCAGCCCCAGCATTTT.

This clone was seen a single time. The rearrangement joins TRBV27 to TRBJ2-2, with 7 bases fitting TRBD1. Germline CDR1 and CDR2: MNHEY and SMNVEV (reference sequence). The J segment lost 0 bases and the V segment lost 2 bases, leaving 18 bases of the junction unmatched. The CDR3 is 21 residues long. CDR3 amino acids: CASSLGSLFMRGPSNTGELFF. The DNA of the CDR3 is TGTGCCAGCAGTTTAGGCAGTTTATTCATGAGGGGGCCTTCGAACACCGGGGAGCTGTTTTTT.

The chain has TRBV6-5 and TRBJ2-7; 8 bases fit TRBD1. CDR3 length: 12 amino acids. Per germline, CDR1 MNHEY and CDR2 SVGAGI. The ends lost 7 bases at V and 3 bases at J; junction bases unmatched: 2. The DNA of the CDR3 is TGTGCCAGCAATGGACAGGGCTACGAGCAGTACTTC. This codes for CASNGQGYEQYF.

This rearrangement joins TRBV10-1 to TRBJ1-2; 7 bases are a match to TRBD1. The germline gives CDR1 WNHNN, CDR2 SYGVQD (reference sequence). The CDR3 runs 11 residues. J gave up 7 bases and V 5 bases, and 1 base lay outside the gene matches. This chain's CDR3 is CASSHRGGYTF. The CDR3 DNA is TGCGCCAGCAGTCACAGGGGTGGCTACACCTTC.

The V gene is TRBV3-1 (or the pseudogene TRBV3-2), the J gene TRBJ1-5; 9 bases are a match to TRBD1. V dropped 3 bases and J dropped 7; count of bases not matched to a gene: 4. This CDR3 spans 14 amino acids. Per the germline V gene, CDR1 is LGHDT and CDR2 is YNNKEL (reference sequence). The CDR3: CASSHNRGLQPQHF. In nucleotides, the CDR3 is TGTGCCAGCAGCCACAACAGGGGGCTACAGCCCCAGCATTTT.

The rearrangement joins TRBV7-2 to TRBJ1-4; D might be TRBD1 (5 bases). Trimming removed 8 bases at V and 5 bases at J, with 15 bases between. The CDR3 spans 14 residues. Per germline, CDR1 SGHTA and CDR2 FQGNSA. CDR3 region: CASAVQARNEKLFF. DNA for the CDR3: TGTGCCAGCGCCGTACAGGCGCGAAATGAAAAACTGTTTTTT.

The chain uses TRBV5-6 and TRBJ1-6; possible D gene TRBD1, 6 bases. CDR3 length: 15 amino acids. The V end lost 0 bases, the J end lost 10 bases, and 14 bases lay between the germline ends. The germline CDR1 and CDR2 sequences are SGHDT and YYEEEE. In DNA, the CDR3 is TGTGCCAGCAGCTTGGTATCGGGGGCCCCATCACCCCTCCACTTT. This encodes CASSLVSGAPSPLHF.

The chain recombines TRBV15 with TRBJ1-4; 10 bases align to TRBD1. From germline, CDR1 is LNHNV and CDR2 YYDKDF (reference sequence). The junction had 6 bases not matched to a gene; V was cut back by 1 base and J by 4 bases. The CDR3 sequence is 17 residues long. The CDR3 protein is CATSRVPGQGLNEKLFF. CDR3 DNA sequence: TGTGCCACCAGCAGAGTTCCGGGACAGGGGCTTAATGAAAAACTGTTTTTT.

The genes are TRBV19 and TRBJ2-1, with 10 bases that match TRBD1. V lost 1 base to trimming and J lost 9 bases; unmatched junction nucleotides: 9. The CDR3 covers 16 residues. Looked up from germline, CDR1 is LNHDA and CDR2 is SQIVND (reference sequence). The CDR3 nucleotides are TGTGCCAGTAGTATAGTAACCGGGACAGGGGTTGGTGAGCAGTTCTTC. Amino acid sequence: CASSIVTGTGVGEQFF.